These 8 T cell receptor beta chains share one sample of origin, sequenced in a study of blood T cell repertoires in COVID-19. Data came from immunoSEQ multiplex PCR; TCRdb stores just in-frame clones and leaves some out. The sample records just over 150,000 clones, roughly 82% being singletons. The material sequenced was peripheral blood. The source is a woman aged 40 to 55 with COVID-19, enrolled during active disease.

This rearrangement joins TRBV6-5 to TRBJ1-2, with D possibly matching TRBD1 (5 bases). The CDR3 runs to 15 residues. Trimming pared 6 bases from V and 2 bases from J, leaving 16 bases between. Germline V gives CDR1 MNHEY, CDR2 SVGAGI. The CDR3 reads CASSPQGRANYGYTF. Here the CDR3 DNA reads TGTGCCAGCAGCCCGCAGGGTCGGGCGAACTATGGCTACACCTTC.

The chain employs TRBV27 and TRBJ2-5, with D possibly matching TRBD1 (6 bases). CDR3 size: 15 residues. The V end was cut by 5 bases, the J end by 5 bases, with 18 bases between. The germline gives CDR1 MNHEY, CDR2 SMNVEV (reference sequence). CDR3 sequence reads: CASSNSARGYETQYF. CDR3 sequence (DNA): TGTGCCAGCAGTAACTCGGCCAGGGGTTACGAGACCCAGTACTTC.

J is TRBJ2-7 and V is TRBV30; TRBD1 aligns across 11 bases. With V trimmed by 5 bases and J by 3 bases, 9 bases remained unmatched. CDR1 and CDR2 from the germline V gene are GTSNPN and SVGIG (reference sequence). This CDR3 has 15 amino acids. Written as DNA, the CDR3 is TGTGCCTGGTTGGAACCGGGACAGGGGGGCTACGAGCAGTACTTC. Translated, it gives CAWLEPGQGGYEQYF.

This chain joins TRBV4-2 and TRBJ1-2; 7 bases agree with TRBD1. This CDR3 is 14 amino acids long. CDR1 LGHNA and CDR2 YNFKEQ come from the germline V gene. V gave up 1 base and J gave up 7 bases; unmatched junction bases: 6. The CDR3 DNA reads TGTGCCAGCAGCCAAGTTGACAGGGAAGCTGGCTACACCTTC. As protein: CASSQVDREAGYTF.

J is TRBJ1-5 and V is TRBV6-6; no firm D call. V lost 6 bases and J lost 3, with 15 bases in between. The CDR3 consists of 15 residues. CDR1 is MNHNY and CDR2 is SVGAGI in the germline V gene (reference sequence). The CDR3 region is CASSPRRVTNQPQHF. The CDR3 coding sequence is TGTGCCAGCAGCCCTAGGAGGGTCACCAATCAGCCCCAGCATTTT.

V is TRBV3-1 (or the pseudogene TRBV3-2) and J is TRBJ2-6, with 7 bases aligning to TRBD2. V shed 0 bases and J 3 bases; nucleotides not matched to a gene: 5. The CDR3 contains 17 residues. Germline assignment: CDR1 LGHDT and CDR2 YNNKEL (reference sequence). CDR3 residues: CASSQDRSGGGANVLTF. The CDR3 bases are TGTGCCAGCAGCCAAGATCGATCGGGGGGTGGGGCCAACGTCCTGACTTTC.

The chain links TRBV18 to TRBJ2-2, with TRBD1 matching over 10 bases. The V gene's germline CDR1 is KGHSH and CDR2 LQKENI. The CDR3 contains 17 residues. J gave up 6 bases and V 0 bases, and 7 bases lay outside the gene matches. CDR3 coding DNA: TGTGCCAGCTCACCACCCAACCTCGGACAGGGGGCCGGGGAGCTGTTTTTT. It codes for CASSPPNLGQGAGELFF.

The rearrangement joins TRBV4-1 to TRBJ2-3; 14 bases match TRBD2. CDR3 size: 14 residues. Germline CDR1 reads MGHRA; CDR2 reads YSYEKL. Trimming at V came to 5 bases and at J to 8 bases, leaving 3 bases not matched to a gene. For the CDR3, the DNA is TGCGCCAGCAGCGGGACTAGCGGGGGTGGTACGCAGTATTTT. Protein product: CASSGTSGGGTQYF.